The source of this T cell receptor (beta chain) is a study of cytomegalovirus exposure and HLA in healthy donors. Study-wide findings and caveats: A later analysis found TCR association rates differed by HLA locus, highest for DRB1 and lowest for HLA-C. A missense DCLRE1C variant was associated with V- and J-gene trimming of TCR beta chains in a later analysis, and an independent cohort replicated the association. Data from an earlier analysis indicated that most TCR beta V segments were productive either about 87% or about 30% of the time.

The CDR3 has 14 residues. Germline CDR1 is MRHNA and CDR2 is SNTAGT. Deletions cut 6 bases from V and 4 bases from J, with 13 bases between. Note on this clone: Its antigen is unknown.

This PCR relied on a set of 60 Vbeta primers and 13 Jbeta primers. The table came from immunoSEQ multiplex PCR; TCRdb's copy has only in-frame clones and leaves some out. The sample has 120,000 or so clones; roughly 78% are singletons. Input material: PBMCs. The chain uses TRBV6-4 and TRBJ1-5; D is possibly TRBD1 (5 bases). The source is a man aged 30-40 years in good health and CMV-seropositive. CDR3 in amino acids: CASRRRGGNQPQHF. The CDR3 nucleotides read TGTGCCAGCAGAAGAAGGGGAGGGAATCAGCCCCAGCATTTT.